This note documents a single TCR beta chain sequence. The antigen is unknown. Time point specified: patch test 1, 2 weeks after DPC sensitization. Stated treatment: therapeutic diphenylcyclopropenone sensitization with weekly scalp DPC. The study extracted total RNA from unfractionated whole blood. There are 15 residues in the CDR3. Germline lookup yields CDR1 MDHEN and CDR2 SYDVKM. Losses at the gene ends were 5 bases for V and 4 bases for J; bases not matched to a gene: 7. The data derive from a study of human T cells and chemical hapten exposure. Overall study results and limits: TCRs whose frequency exceeded 1 in 1000 remained the same following DPC sensitization. Patch test score tracked positively with PT1 expanded TCR counts.

Individual cDNA molecules received unique molecular identifiers in the library. Each CDR3 protein gets one entry after TCRdb re-called the RACE reads with MiXCR. Of roughly 98,000 distinct CDR3 sequences listed, around 12% are singletons. Source: whole blood, taken in connection with sensitization to the hapten diphenylcyclopropenone (DPC). This sequence joins TRBV28 and TRBJ2-1; 8 positions match TRBD1. This clonotype was sampled from a woman between 35 and 50 years old with alopecia areata. Some clones in this sample may be carry-over from other donors' samples. The DNA for the CDR3 is TGTGCCAGCAGTCGATCCAGGGGGCAGTACAATGAGCAGTTCTTC. Protein: CASSRSRGQYNEQFF.